Following are 29 T cell receptor beta chains from one sample sequenced in a study of T cells in Graves' hyperthyroidism and ophthalmopathy. Researchers amplified the TCR beta CDR3 regions from RNA transcripts. Initially, a first-round RT-PCR of the TCR CDR3 employed the HTBI primer set. A single record per CDR3 protein comes from TCRdb applying MiXCR to the multiplex PCR reads. This sample has approximately 530,000 distinct CDR3 sequences, with just under 20% found just once. The sample comprised blood. The receptor set was obtained from a man aged 35 to 55 with Graves' ophthalmopathy.

This clonotype has just a few counts. The chain is built from TRBV7-9 and TRBJ1-1; the match to TRBD1 covers 7 bases. CDR3 length: 15 residues. V shed 5 bases and J 12 bases; nucleotides not matched to a gene: 18. Germline assignment: CDR1 SEHNR and CDR2 FQNEAQ (reference sequence). The CDR3 DNA reads as TGTGCCAGCAGCAACCTCCCGGGACAGAAAAATCTGCCTTTCTTT. This translates into CASSNLPGQKNLPFF.

This clonotype was seen a handful of times. V and J are TRBV6-1 and TRBJ1-2; TRBD1 is a possible D gene (5 bases). Trimming shortened V by 8 bases and J by 0 bases, and 10 bases separated the two germline ends. Germline CDR1 is MNHNS and CDR2 is SASEGT. This CDR3 is 13 amino acids long. The CDR3 loop reads CASGRDANYGYTF. In DNA form, the CDR3 reads TGTGCCAGCGGGAGGGACGCTAACTATGGCTACACCTTC.

Ten or more counts support this clonotype. This sequence joins TRBV28 and TRBJ2-7; no firm D call. CDR1 and CDR2 (germline): MDHEN, SYDVKM. Trimming took off 5 bases at V and 4 bases at J, with 18 bases between the two ends. The CDR3 is 15 amino acids. CDR3 in amino acids: CASSTYPGPPYEQYF. CDR3 bases: TGTGCCAGCAGTACCTACCCGGGCCCACCGTACGAGCAGTACTTC.

The chain joins TRBV6-1 to TRBJ1-2; D unclear. The V end was cut by 8 bases, the J end by 4 bases, with 8 bases between. In germline, CDR1 is MNHNS, CDR2 SASEGT. This CDR3 contains 11 residues. The CDR3 nucleotides are TGTGCCAGCTATGCCAGCTATGGCTACACCTTC. This codes for CASYASYGYTF.

About this clonotype itself: A read error is possible here, since a much larger clone lies one base away. This chain links TRBV12-3 or TRBV12-4 with TRBJ1-1; the D is unclear. This CDR3 spans 15 amino acids. CDR3 in amino acids: CASSPEHRPITEALF. The DNA for the CDR3 is TGTGCCAGCAGCCCCGAACATAGGCCCATCACTGAAGCTCTCTTT.

This clonotype was detected only a few times. The CDR3 region is CASKGNEETQYF. In nucleotides, the CDR3 is TGTGCCAGCAAGGGGAATGAGGAGACCCAGTACTTC. V gene TRBV6-1 combines with J gene TRBJ2-5; the D gene is possibly TRBD1 (5 bases). Trimming pared 7 bases from V and 5 bases from J, leaving 11 bases between. Germline CDR1 MNHNS, CDR2 SASEGT. The CDR3 totals 12 residues.

The gene calls are TRBV11-2 and TRBJ2-5; D ambiguous. This CDR3 has 10 amino acids. Germline CDR1 reads SGHAT; CDR2 reads FQNNGV. Trimming took off 8 bases at V and 7 bases at J, with 8 bases between the two ends. For the CDR3, the DNA is TGTGCCAGCGCCGGTGTGACCCAGTACTTC. Its protein product is CASAGVTQYF.

This clonotype was seen repeatedly, ten times or more. This chain joins TRBV2 and TRBJ1-5; TRBD1 might be the D (6 bases). The CDR3 length is 13 residues. Trimming took 4 bases from V and 3 from J, leaving 7 bases between them. Germline V CDR1 and CDR2: SNHLY, FYNNEI. CDR3 DNA: TGTGCCAGCAGTGGGGGACACAATCAGCCCCAGCATTTT. It codes for CASSGGHNQPQHF.

This clonotype was seen ten or more times. The chain carries TRBV28 and TRBJ2-7; unclear D gene. CDR1 and CDR2 (germline): MDHEN, SYDVKM. Trimming pared 2 bases from V and 4 bases from J, leaving 6 bases between. The CDR3 is 12 amino acids. The CDR3 here is CASSLRLYEQYF. CDR3 nucleotide sequence: TGTGCCAGCAGTTTACGATTGTACGAGCAGTACTTC.

Note on this clonotype: A much larger clonotype is one base distant, so this may be a read error. The J gene is TRBJ2-1, the V gene TRBV6-5; D is unclear. This CDR3 comprises 13 residues. Germline loops: CDR1 MNHEY, CDR2 SVGAGI. The CDR3 sequence is CAGSYLVGNEQFF. The CDR3 bases are TGTGCCGGCAGTTACCTTGTCGGCAATGAGCAGTTCTTC.

Only one count was recorded for this clonotype. The rearrangement joins TRBV19 to TRBJ1-5, with TRBD1 matching 7 bases. Germline CDR1 and CDR2: LNHDA and SQIVND (reference sequence). The CDR3 runs to 15 residues. Germline trimming cut 7 bases from V and 2 bases from J; bases unmatched to any gene: 8. This CDR3 is CASTTGARGNQPQHF. The CDR3 DNA reads as TGTGCCAGTACTACAGGGGCCCGGGGCAATCAGCCCCAGCATTTT.

This clonotype has a handful of counts. The V gene is TRBV5-1, the J gene TRBJ1-4; 10 bases are a match to TRBD1. The V gene's germline CDR1 is SGHRS and CDR2 YFSETQ. V gave up 4 bases and J gave up 6 bases; unmatched junction bases: 9. There are 16 residues in the CDR3. CDR3 nucleotide sequence: TGCGCCAGCAGCCCCAGGACAGGGGGGATGGATGAAAAACTGTTTTTT. Encoded protein: CASSPRTGGMDEKLFF.

The sample holds many counts of this clonotype. V is TRBV27 and J is TRBJ2-3, with 8 bases identical to TRBD2. The germline V gene has CDR1 MNHEY and CDR2 SMNVEV (reference sequence). Unmatched junction bases numbered 10, after V lost 5 bases and J lost 6 bases. This CDR3 has 15 residues. The CDR3 region is CASSHQREQPDTQYF. The CDR3 region has the DNA TGTGCCAGCAGTCACCAGCGGGAGCAACCGGATACGCAGTATTTT.

This clonotype has just a few counts. J is TRBJ1-1 and V is TRBV6-1; perhaps TRBD1 as D (6 bases). The CDR3 consists of 15 residues. Germline CDR1 MNHNS, CDR2 SASEGT. Trimming pared 4 bases from V and 7 bases from J, leaving 19 bases between. CDR3: CASSGGRLQRDEAFF. The CDR3 DNA reads as TGTGCCAGCAGTGGGGGGCGTCTTCAAAGGGATGAAGCTTTCTTT.

This clonotype was seen a handful of times. The rearrangement uses TRBV3-1 and TRBJ2-1; D is perhaps TRBD1 (6 bases). The CDR3 is 15 residues long. V lost 6 bases and J 3 bases, leaving 15 bases between the germline ends. Germline V gene lookup returns CDR1 LGHDT and CDR2 YNNKEL (reference sequence). In nucleotides, the CDR3 is TGTGCCAGCAGGAGACACGAGGGGGTCTACAATGAGCAGTTCTTC. It specifies CASRRHEGVYNEQFF.

This clonotype was seen ten or more times. The rearrangement links TRBV6-5 to TRBJ2-3, with 7 bases that match TRBD2. This CDR3 comprises 17 residues. Per germline, CDR1 MNHEY and CDR2 SVGAGI. Trimming cost V 0 bases and J 2 bases; bases outside gene matches: 8. Here the CDR3 reads CASSYSRAGSVTDTQYF. Written as DNA, the CDR3 is TGTGCCAGCAGTTACTCGAGAGCGGGATCGGTCACAGATACGCAGTATTTT.

At least ten counts were recorded for this clonotype. The V and J genes are TRBV6-1 and TRBJ1-6; D is unresolved. This CDR3 is built from 17 residues. CDR1 is MNHNS, CDR2 SASEGT, per germline. With 5 bases removed from V and 0 bases from J, the gap between germline ends came to 14 bases. CDR3: CASSPHGQSSYNSPLHF. The DNA of the CDR3 is TGTGCCAGCAGTCCCCATGGCCAGAGCTCCTATAATTCACCCCTCCACTTT.

This clonotype appeared a few times. The chain joins TRBV6-1 to TRBJ2-5, with a possible D match to TRBD2 (6 bases). Trimming left V 6 bases short and J 5 bases short, with 10 bases between. This CDR3 spans 12 amino acids. Looked up from germline, CDR1 is MNHNS and CDR2 is SASEGT. The CDR3 sequence: CASRAGRETQYF. As DNA, the CDR3 is TGTGCCAGCAGGGCGGGAAGGGAGACCCAGTACTTC.

This clonotype came up many times. The V call is TRBV5-1, the J call TRBJ2-7; D may be TRBD1 or TRBD2 (5 bases each). V lost 0 bases and J 5 bases, leaving 12 bases between the germline ends. Germline V lookup: CDR1 SGHRS, CDR2 YFSETQ. The CDR3 loop spans 14 amino acids. The CDR3, as DNA: TGCGCCAGCAGCTTGGGGGGGAGAGAAGACGAGCAGTACTTC. Translation gives CASSLGGREDEQYF.

This clonotype has at least ten counts. The rearrangement links TRBV7-8 to TRBJ2-3, with D uncertain. Trimming pared 1 base from V and 1 base from J, leaving 6 bases between. The CDR3 loop spans 14 amino acids. CDR1 and CDR2 from the germline V gene are SGHVS and FQNEAQ. CDR3 amino acids: CASSLGARTDTQYF. CDR3 in DNA: TGTGCCAGCAGCTTAGGGGCTCGCACAGATACGCAGTATTTT.

This chain links TRBV19 with TRBJ1-2, with D possibly TRBD1 on 5 matching bases. V was trimmed by 5 bases and J by 2 bases, leaving 12 bases between them. CDR1 and CDR2 from the germline V gene are LNHDA and SQIVND (reference sequence). This CDR3 has 14 residues. The CDR3 nucleotides read TGTGCCAGTAGTGCCTTGCCAGGGAACTATGGCTACACCTTC. This gives the protein CASSALPGNYGYTF.

This clonotype was observed at least ten times. This rearrangement joins TRBV28 to TRBJ2-3, with D perhaps TRBD1 or TRBD2 (6 bases each). Between the trimmed V and J ends, which lost 6 bases and 3 bases, there was a span of 19 bases. This CDR3 has 16 residues. The germline CDR1 and CDR2 sequences are MDHEN and SYDVKM. In DNA, the CDR3 is TGTGCCAGCAGCGCGGAGGGGGGAAGTTGGACAGATACGCAGTATTTT. This codes for CASSAEGGSWTDTQYF.

The V gene is TRBV19, the J gene TRBJ2-3; 10 bases fit TRBD2. Per the germline V gene, CDR1 is LNHDA and CDR2 is SQIVND (reference sequence). Losses at the gene ends were 4 bases for V and 3 bases for J; bases not matched to a gene: 4. The CDR3 contains 15 residues. The CDR3 DNA follows: TGTGCCAGTAGTAACGGAGCGGGAGGGACAGATACGCAGTATTTT. Encoded protein: CASSNGAGGTDTQYF.

In regard to this clonotype: Being one base from a much bigger clone, this may be a read error. For the CDR3, the DNA is TGTGCCAGCAGCCCCGGGACTAGCGTGAAAGCCTACGAGCAGTACTTC. Translation: CASSPGTSVKAYEQYF. The chain uses TRBV28 and TRBJ2-7, with TRBD2 matching 10 bases. The CDR3 extends over 16 amino acids. Per the germline V gene, CDR1 is MDHEN and CDR2 is SYDVKM. Trimming at V came to 6 bases and at J to 2 bases, leaving 10 bases not matched to a gene.

This clonotype occurred a few times. The chain couples TRBV27 to TRBJ2-7; D uncertain. There are 12 residues in the CDR3. Trimming removed 9 bases at V and 4 bases at J, with 13 bases between. Looked up from germline, CDR1 is MNHEY and CDR2 is SMNVEV (reference sequence). CDR3 sequence: CASPGSVYEQYF. DNA for the CDR3: TGTGCCAGTCCCGGGTCGGTGTACGAGCAGTACTTC.

J is TRBJ1-6 and V is TRBV7-8, with D perhaps TRBD1 (5 bases). The CDR3 is made up of 19 amino acids. V gave up 3 bases and J gave up 0 bases, with 18 bases separating them. Germline V gene data show CDR1 as SGHVS and CDR2 as FQNEAQ. Written as DNA, the CDR3 is TGTGCCAGCAGCTTCGAACGACAGAGAGGGAGCTCCTATAATTCACCCCTCCACTTT. This codes for CASSFERQRGSSYNSPLHF.

The rearrangement links TRBV7-9 to TRBJ2-1; 9 bases align to TRBD1. This CDR3 is 13 amino acids long. CDR1 and CDR2 from the germline V gene are SEHNR and FQNEAQ (reference sequence). Losses at the gene ends were 5 bases for V and 14 bases for J; bases not matched to a gene: 10. The CDR3 protein is CASSLNRQGEEFF. CDR3 sequence (DNA): TGTGCCAGCAGCCTGAATCGACAGGGGGAGGAGTTCTTC.

V and J are TRBV6-1 and TRBJ2-2, with 10 positions matching TRBD1. CDR3 length equals 18 residues. The J segment lost 4 bases and the V segment lost 5 bases, leaving 13 bases of the junction unmatched. The germline gives CDR1 MNHNS, CDR2 SASEGT. CDR3 loop: CASSSEDRGFFGTGELFF. Here the CDR3 DNA reads TGTGCCAGCAGTTCGGAGGACAGGGGGTTTTTTGGCACCGGGGAGCTGTTTTTT.

The chain recombines TRBV20-1 with TRBJ2-1, with 15 nucleotides matching TRBD2. The J segment lost 0 bases and the V segment lost 3 bases, leaving 3 bases of the junction unmatched. The germline V gene encodes CDR1 DFQATT and CDR2 SNEGSKA (reference sequence). CDR3 length: 17 residues. In DNA form, the CDR3 reads TGCAGTGCTAGGCGGGGACTAGCGGGAGGCTCCTACAATGAGCAGTTCTTC. This sequence encodes CSARRGLAGGSYNEQFF.